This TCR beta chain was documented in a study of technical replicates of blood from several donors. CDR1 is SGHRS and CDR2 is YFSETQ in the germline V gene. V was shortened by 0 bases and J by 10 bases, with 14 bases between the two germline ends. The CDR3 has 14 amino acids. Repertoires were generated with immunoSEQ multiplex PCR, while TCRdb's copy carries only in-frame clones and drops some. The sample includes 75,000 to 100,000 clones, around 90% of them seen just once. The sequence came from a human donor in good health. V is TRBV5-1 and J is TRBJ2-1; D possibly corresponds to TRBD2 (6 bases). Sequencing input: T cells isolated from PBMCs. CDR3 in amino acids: CASSLARGAGEQFF. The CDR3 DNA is TGCGCCAGCAGCTTGGCCCGCGGCGCGGGGGAGCAGTTCTTC.